This TCR beta chain was sequenced in a study of sequential checkpoint blockade in melanoma. Study as a whole: Arm A got nivolumab then ipilimumab; arm B the reverse, 1:1. TCRβ was sequenced from DNA of some 97 pretreatment tumors.

The repertoire was sequenced with immunoSEQ multiplex PCR; TCRdb's copy has only in-frame clones and lacks some. The sample contains about 5,100 clones, roughly a fifth of which appear only once. The sample's treatment: randomized to nivolumab then ipilimumab (arm A) or the reverse (arm B). The CDR3 is made up of 14 amino acids. CDR1 MDHEN and CDR2 SYDVKM come from the germline V gene. Trimming cost V 4 bases and J 2 bases; bases outside gene matches: 4. The sequencing here drew on tumor tissue (inferred from file names), taken from a patient given nivolumab and ipilimumab in sequence. The rearrangement joins TRBV28 to TRBJ2-5; 7 nucleotides match TRBD1. The clonotype comes from a human donor with melanoma. The CDR3: CASSSPGQQETQYF. CDR3 coding DNA: TGTGCCAGCAGTTCGCCGGGACAGCAAGAGACCCAGTACTTC.